Listed below are T cell receptor beta chains from one sample, sequenced in a study of human T cells and chemical hapten exposure. TCRdb passed the RACE reads through MiXCR, listing each CDR3 protein once. The sample lists 79,000 or so distinct CDR3 sequences; about a tenth were seen once. The specimen was whole blood, collected in connection with sensitization to the hapten diphenylcyclopropenone (DPC). These receptors originate from a woman between 50 and 59 years old with alopecia areata. Some clones in this sample may be carry-over from other donors' samples. CDR3s include the opening cysteine and the closing phenylalanine or tryptophan. The order of the fields is V gene, J gene, CDR3 protein.

TRBV7-8	TRBJ2-7	CASSLGRRVNEQYF
TRBV9	TRBJ2-3	CASSPPLKYF
TRBV3-1	TRBJ2-1	CASSPKTPGASYNEQFF
TRBV2	TRBJ2-1	CASSKGLYEQFF
TRBV14	TRBJ2-1	CASSQDPFSLGVAYEQFF
TRBV6-5	TRBJ1-5	CASRLQGDSNQPQHF
TRBV29-1	TRBJ1-4	CSVKGQGEKLFF
TRBV2	TRBJ2-1	CASRPGTSGRNEQFF
TRBV29-1	TRBJ1-3	CSVGEGNTIYF
TRBV2	TRBJ2-3	CASRTNRGSTDTQYF
TRBV5-1	TRBJ2-3	CASSLLAAGDTQYF
TRBV6-5	TRBJ1-1	CASRMIDRAHVEAFF
TRBV6-5	TRBJ1-5	CANSRGDGPNQPQHF
TRBV7-6	TRBJ2-7	CASSLVFEGGRHEQYF
TRBV5-1	TRBJ2-7	CASSFGLEAGEQYF
TRBV6-2/TRBV6-3	TRBJ2-2	CASSPSPTGELFF
TRBV5-4	TRBJ2-1	CASSLVRERGNEQFF
TRBV12-2	TRBJ2-7	CASRLEGGRRHEQYF
TRBV10-3	TRBJ1-5	CAISGGGPQHF
TRBV7-3	TRBJ1-3	CASSVGTGPGNTIYF
TRBV18	TRBJ2-1	CASSQGLGINEQFF
TRBV18	TRBJ1-1	CASSGEREATEAFF
TRBV29-1	TRBJ2-3	CSVEGSTQYF
TRBV6-2/TRBV6-3	TRBJ2-7	CASSPSGTNSYEQYF
TRBV7-9	TRBJ2-3	CASSLTTGLQGTDTQYF
TRBV28	TRBJ1-5	CAAVAGNQPQHF
TRBV27	TRBJ2-2	CASSRPRQGATGTGELFF
TRBV6-1	TRBJ1-2	CASSEGGGSRGYTF
TRBV24-1	TRBJ1-5	CATSDQKGLSNQPQHF
TRBV29-1	TRBJ2-5	CSVTATGGGETQYF
TRBV20-1	TRBJ2-3	CSARRQGSTDTQYF
TRBV25-1	TRBJ2-7	CASSEPGFHEQYF
TRBV20-1	TRBJ2-7	CSARDRQTGYEQYF
TRBV18	TRBJ1-1	CASSPGPRHGEAFF
TRBV28	TRBJ1-2	CASSQRDTLDYGYTF
TRBV7-9	TRBJ2-3	CASSPKATDTQYF
TRBV7-8	TRBJ2-6	CASSRLSGANVLTF
TRBV7-3	TRBJ2-3	CASSFEGNTDTQYF
TRBV7-2	TRBJ2-3	CASSFGPPLSDTQYF
TRBV14	TRBJ2-5	CASRPRLGQTQYF
TRBV5-1	TRBJ2-1	CASSLAFGYNRSYNEQFF
TRBV3-1	TRBJ2-2	CASSQESRVNTGELFF
TRBV7-9	TRBJ2-3	CASSARQSLSTDTQYF
TRBV18	TRBJ1-1	CASSLGQTNTEAFF
TRBV11-2	TRBJ2-2	CASSPRLAGGSGGELFF